This T cell receptor (beta chain) appears in the sequencing data of a study of T cell responses to AZD1222 COVID-19 vaccine. TCRdb's copy holds only in-frame clones and misses some; the assay was immunoSEQ multiplex PCR. The data contain 120,000 or so clones, about 89% of them singletons. Study-level findings and limits: Reportedly, nearly half the spike-specific TCRs target unmutated variant regions.

As concerns this clone: What it binds is not known.

The CDR3 runs to 16 residues. In germline, CDR1 is MDHEN, CDR2 SYDVKM. V was pared by 4 bases and J by 0 bases, with 4 bases of the junction left unmatched. The V and J genes are TRBV28 and TRBJ2-7; 12 nucleotides line up with TRBD1. The sequence was obtained from an adult who received the AZD1222 COVID-19 vaccine. The specimen comprised peripheral blood, sampled 28 days after the second AZD1222 dose. CDR3 protein: CASSSGQGALSYEQYF. The CDR3 bases are TGTGCCAGCAGTTCGGGACAGGGGGCCCTCTCCTACGAGCAGTACTTC.